The 23 T cell receptor beta chains below were found in one sample sequenced in a study of blood T cell repertoires in COVID-19 (TCRdb year 2020). Libraries were constructed by the immunoSEQ multiplex PCR assay. Not all clones reach the TCRdb copy of this immuneACCESS table, which keeps in-frame sequences only. Checked studies attribute under half of the gap to unresolved V genes and leave the rest unexplained. The sample contains a few hundred thousand clones, about four fifths of them found a single time. More than 1.5% of the sample lies in the top ten. Sequenced input: peripheral blood. Receptor source: a man younger than 45 who had recovered from COVID-19.

The chain is built from TRBV6-4 and TRBJ2-6; D may be TRBD1 (5 bases). Between the trimmed V and J ends, which lost 7 bases and 6 bases, there was a span of 16 bases. The CDR3 has 15 amino acids. Germline CDR1 reads MRHNA; CDR2 reads SNTAGT. Here the CDR3 DNA reads TGTGCCAGCAACGGCAGGGCCCCTGTGGCCAACGTCCTGACTTTC. It encodes CASNGRAPVANVLTF.

CDR3 sequence (DNA): TGTGCCAGCGGGCAGGGTTATAATTCACCCCTCCACTTT. Protein product: CASGQGYNSPLHF. The chain uses TRBV7-3 and TRBJ1-6, with D possibly matching TRBD1 (5 bases). V lost 8 bases and J lost 4, with 9 bases in between. CDR1 is SGHTA, CDR2 FQGTGA, per germline. The CDR3 is 13 residues long.

V is TRBV5-6 and J is TRBJ1-2, with TRBD1 identical over 7 bases. CDR3 length: 15 amino acids. CDR1 SGHDT and CDR2 YYEEEE come from the germline V gene. J gave up 5 bases and V 2 bases, and 9 bases lay outside the gene matches. As DNA, the CDR3 is TGTGCCAGCAGCTTAACAGGGGTCTTAGGGTATGGCTACACCTTC. Its protein product is CASSLTGVLGYGYTF.

The rearrangement uses TRBV9 and TRBJ1-3; D gene uncertain. V was shortened by 0 bases and J by 1 base, with 8 bases between the two germline ends. Per germline, CDR1 SGDLS and CDR2 YYNGEE. The CDR3 has 15 amino acids. CDR3 residues: CASSVDRGSGNTIYF. CDR3 nucleotide sequence: TGTGCCAGCAGCGTAGATAGAGGTTCTGGAAACACCATATATTTT.

This chain connects TRBV6-1 to TRBJ2-6; D might be TRBD2 (5 bases). Trimming took 2 bases from V and 10 from J, leaving 12 bases between them. The CDR3 runs 14 residues. Germline V gene data show CDR1 as MNHNS and CDR2 as SASEGT. The CDR3 protein is CASSEISGKNVLTF. The CDR3, as DNA: TGTGCCAGCAGTGAAATCTCGGGGAAGAACGTCCTGACTTTC.

The chain has TRBV7-6 and TRBJ2-2; TRBD2 matches 8 bases. Germline trimming cut 1 base from V and 4 bases from J; bases unmatched to any gene: 2. Germline V gives CDR1 SGHVS, CDR2 FNYEAQ. There are 15 residues in the CDR3. For the CDR3, the DNA is TGTGCCAGCAGCTTAGGCGGGGGGCGCACCGGGGAGCTGTTTTTT. This sequence encodes CASSLGGGRTGELFF.

The V call is TRBV29-1, the J call TRBJ1-1, with 9 bases fitting TRBD1. This CDR3 contains 12 residues. V shed 7 bases, J shed 3 bases, and the junction held 3 bases outside the gene matches. The germline CDR1 and CDR2 sequences are SQVTM and ANQGSEA. CDR3 protein: CSGRTGDTEAFF. The CDR3 DNA follows: TGCAGCGGAAGGACAGGGGACACTGAAGCTTTCTTT.

This clone is a singleton in its sample. The chain combines TRBV7-9 with TRBJ1-1; 8 bases agree with TRBD1. CDR3 size: 14 residues. V lost 10 bases to trimming and J lost 3 bases; unmatched junction nucleotides: 10. Germline CDR1 SEHNR, CDR2 FQNEAQ (reference sequence). CDR3 coding DNA: TGTGCCACCGGGACAGGAAATAACTACACTGAAGCTTTCTTT. Translated: CATGTGNNYTEAFF. The full variable domain, with the rest looked up from reference TRBV7-9 and TRBJ1-1, is DTGVSQNPRHKITKRGQNVTFRCDPISEHNRLYWYRQTLGQGPEFLTYFQNEAQLEKSRLLSDRFSAERPKGSFSTLEIQRTEQGDSAMYLCATGTGNNYTEAFFGQGTRLTVV.

The chain recombines TRBV13 with TRBJ1-1; TRBD1 agrees at 7 bases. Unmatched junction bases numbered 6, after V lost 5 bases and J lost 3 bases. Germline V CDR1 and CDR2: PRHDT, FYEKMQ (reference sequence). The CDR3 is made up of 14 amino acids. The CDR3 nucleotides read TGTGCCAGCAGCCCACAGGGGTGGGACACTGAAGCTTTCTTT. Translated, it gives CASSPQGWDTEAFF.

The V gene is TRBV5-4, the J gene TRBJ2-7; D is perhaps TRBD2 (6 bases). Germline V gene sequence: CDR1 SGHNT, CDR2 YYREEE (reference sequence). There are 14 residues in the CDR3. The ends were cut back, 2 bases at V and 5 bases at J, with 14 bases in the middle. CDR3 loop: CASSFPGTPNEQYF. The CDR3 bases are TGTGCCAGCAGCTTCCCCGGGACTCCCAACGAGCAGTACTTC.

V and J are TRBV10-2 and TRBJ2-3, with 8 bases identical to TRBD2. Germline V gives CDR1 WSHSY, CDR2 SAAADI. This CDR3 has 13 residues. Trimming removed 6 bases from V and 5 bases from J; junction bases left unmatched: 4. The DNA of the CDR3 is TGCGCCAGCAGCGGGACTAGTGGAGATACGCAGTATTTT. Translation gives CASSGTSGDTQYF.

This sequence joins TRBV28 and TRBJ1-2; D ambiguous. The germline V and J ends were trimmed by 2 bases and 0 bases, with 7 bases remaining between them. Germline V CDR1 and CDR2: MDHEN, SYDVKM. The CDR3 is made up of 14 amino acids. The CDR3 nucleotides read TGTGCCAGCAGTTTACGGGAGGCTAACTATGGCTACACCTTC. Amino acids: CASSLREANYGYTF.

Only one count was recorded for this clone. The chain links TRBV5-1 to TRBJ2-3, with a tentative D call TRBD2 (7 bases). V was clipped by 0 bases and J by 4 bases, with 12 bases between them. Germline V gene lookup returns CDR1 SGHRS and CDR2 YFSETQ. This CDR3 is built from 15 residues. In nucleotides, the CDR3 is TGCGCCAGCAGCTTGGAAGGGGGAGGGGCAGATACGCAGTATTTT. Its protein product is CASSLEGGGADTQYF.

The chain combines TRBV2 with TRBJ2-1, with 10 bases fitting TRBD2. The CDR3 contains 15 residues. Germline V CDR1 and CDR2: SNHLY, FYNNEI. J gave up 2 bases and V 6 bases, and 4 bases lay outside the gene matches. The CDR3 DNA reads TGTGCCAGCAGAGTGGGGACTAGCGCCTACAATGAGCAGTTCTTC. It specifies CASRVGTSAYNEQFF.

The chain is built from TRBV5-4 and TRBJ1-1; D gene ambiguous. The CDR3 length is 15 residues. The V gene lost 5 bases and the J gene lost 2 bases, with 16 bases spanning the gap. Germline V lookup: CDR1 SGHNT, CDR2 YYREEE (reference sequence). The DNA of the CDR3 is TGTGCCAGCAGACATGATCCAGGAGGTAACACTGAAGCTTTCTTT. It translates to CASRHDPGGNTEAFF.

This clone occurred a few times. This chain connects TRBV7-2 to TRBJ2-4, with D possibly being TRBD1 (6 bases). Germline-derived CDR1 and CDR2 are SGHTA and FQGNSA. Trimming pared 1 base from V and 6 bases from J, leaving 10 bases between. This CDR3 has 14 residues. The chain's CDR3 is CASSLDRVTNIQYF. CDR3 in DNA: TGTGCCAGCAGCTTAGACAGGGTAACAAACATTCAGTACTTC.

The chain joins TRBV15 to TRBJ1-6; D is unresolved. The CDR3 length is 13 residues. V lost 1 base, J lost 10 bases, and 8 bases lay in between. Germline lookup yields CDR1 LNHNV and CDR2 YYDKDF (reference sequence). DNA of the CDR3: TGTGCCACCAGCAGAGGGCGGCGGTCACCCCTCCACTTT. Encoded protein: CATSRGRRSPLHF.

This chain uses TRBV28 with TRBJ2-6, with TRBD2 matching over 8 bases. V trimming: 6 bases; J trimming: 3 bases; junction bases outside the gene matches: 4. The CDR3 spans 15 residues. CDR1 MDHEN and CDR2 SYDVKM come from the germline V gene. The CDR3 here is CASSPGGSGANVLTF. As DNA, the CDR3 is TGTGCCAGCAGCCCGGGGGGGAGTGGGGCCAACGTCCTGACTTTC. The full variable domain, completed using reference TRBV28 and TRBJ2-6, is DVKVTQSSRYLVKRTGEKVFLECVQDMDHENMFWYRQDPGLGLRLIYFSYDVKMKEKGDIPEGYSVSREKKERFSLILESASTNQTSMYLCASSPGGSGANVLTFGAGSRLTVL.

This clone has just one count. The V and J genes are TRBV3-1 (or the pseudogene TRBV3-2) and TRBJ2-1, with unresolved D. Per germline, CDR1 LGHDT and CDR2 YNNKEL (reference sequence). V was pared by 1 base and J by 9 bases, with 10 bases between. The CDR3 contains 13 residues. The CDR3 sequence: CASSQGIVGEQFF. The CDR3 bases are TGTGCCAGCAGCCAAGGAATAGTTGGTGAGCAGTTCTTC.

The chain is built from TRBV27 and TRBJ2-5; 9 bases fit TRBD2. Unmatched junction bases numbered 9, after V lost 6 bases and J lost 7 bases. Germline lookup yields CDR1 MNHEY and CDR2 SMNVEV (reference sequence). The CDR3 covers 14 residues. The CDR3 DNA follows: TGTGCCAGCAGGACTAGCGGCACGTTGGGGACCCAGTACTTC. It codes for CASRTSGTLGTQYF.

This clone was seen more than once but under ten times. V gene TRBV29-1 combines with J gene TRBJ1-1; 7 bases align to TRBD1. CDR3 length equals 15 residues. After removal of 4 bases from V and 4 bases from J, the junction contained 12 bases not matched to a gene. CDR1 and CDR2 (germline): SQVTM, ANQGSEA. CDR3 coding DNA: TGCAGCGTTGGTTTTCTAACAGGGGATGGCACTGAAGCTTTCTTT. Its protein product is CSVGFLTGDGTEAFF.

This clone has only one observation. The CDR3 region has the DNA TGTGCCAGCACCCTAGGAGATACGCAGTATTTT. It yields the protein CASTLGDTQYF. J is TRBJ2-3 and V is TRBV12-3 or TRBV12-4; D not certain. This CDR3 comprises 11 residues. Between the trimmed V and J ends, which lost 7 bases and 5 bases, there was a span of 7 bases.

A single count supports this clone. This chain joins TRBV12-3 or TRBV12-4 and TRBJ2-7; possibly TRBD1 for D (5 bases). The CDR3 consists of 13 residues. Trimming shortened V by 6 bases and J by 1 base, and 10 bases separated the two germline ends. CDR3 sequence reads: CASSLQDSYEQYV. The CDR3 nucleotides are TGTGCCAGCAGCCTACAGGATTCCTACGAGCAGTACGTC.